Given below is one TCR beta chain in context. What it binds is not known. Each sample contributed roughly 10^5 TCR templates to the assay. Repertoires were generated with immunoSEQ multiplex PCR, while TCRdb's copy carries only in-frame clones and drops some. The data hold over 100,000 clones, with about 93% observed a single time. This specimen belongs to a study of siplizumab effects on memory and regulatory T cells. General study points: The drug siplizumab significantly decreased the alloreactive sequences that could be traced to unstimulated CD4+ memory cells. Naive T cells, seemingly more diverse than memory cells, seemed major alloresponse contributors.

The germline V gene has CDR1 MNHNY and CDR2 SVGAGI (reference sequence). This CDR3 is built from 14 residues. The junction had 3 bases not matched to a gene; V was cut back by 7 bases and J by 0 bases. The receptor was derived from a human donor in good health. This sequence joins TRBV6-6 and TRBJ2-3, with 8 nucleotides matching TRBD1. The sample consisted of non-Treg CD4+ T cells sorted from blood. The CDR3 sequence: CASKGQASTDTQYF. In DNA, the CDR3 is TGTGCCAGCAAGGGACAGGCTAGCACAGATACGCAGTATTTT.